The entry below gives a single T cell receptor (beta chain) sequence along with its context. The antigen is not known. The data derive from a study of cytomegalovirus exposure and HLA in healthy donors. Study findings and constraints: It was in a later analysis that TCR association rates were seen to vary by HLA locus, highest for DRB1 and lowest for HLA-C. Researchers left out some V segments, among them TRBV6-2 and TRBV6-3, as indistinguishable.

This PCR relied on a set of 60 Vbeta primers and 13 Jbeta primers. TCRdb keeps only in-frame clones here, not all; method: immunoSEQ multiplex PCR. The repertoire holds 130,000 or so clones, with roughly 77% as singletons. The V and J ends lost 0 bases and 3 bases respectively, with 15 bases between them. This CDR3 region has 16 residues. CDR1 is SGHDT, CDR2 YYEEEE, per germline. Samples came from healthy bone marrow donors. J is TRBJ2-5 and V is TRBV5-6; D perhaps matches TRBD1 (5 bases). The TCR comes from a man aged 18 to 30 in good health and CMV-seronegative. Sequenced sample: PBMCs. CDR3 nucleotides: TGTGCCAGCAGCTTGGTGAGTCAGGGTGACGAAGAGACCCAGTACTTC. Protein product: CASSLVSQGDEETQYF. The entire variable domain, with the rest obtained from reference TRBV5-6 and TRBJ2-5, is as follows: DAGVTQSPTHLIKTRGQQVTLRCSPKSGHDTVSWYQQALGQGPQFIFQYYEEEERQRGNFPDRFSGHQFPNYSSELNVNALLLGDSALYLCASSLVSQGDEETQYFGPGTRLLVL.